Listed below are T cell receptor beta chains from one sample, sequenced in a study of T cell responses to AZD1222 COVID-19 vaccine. Generated by immunoSEQ multiplex PCR, the TCRdb table keeps only in-frame clones and is missing some. The sample includes about 110,000 clones, 70% to 90% of them seen just once. Sequencing was performed on peripheral blood, taken on day 0 of AZD1222 vaccination. The receptors were gathered from an adult in good health. Both conserved end residues are part of each CDR3. Each record gives: D gene, V gene, J gene, clone size, CDR3 DNA, CDR3 protein. A D gene is named only where the DNA matches it firmly. Expanded clones get a size class; other rows say once, few or many, or leave the size out.

>.|TRBV15|TRBJ1-3|.
TGTGCCACCAGCAGAGGCGGAGGAGCCGTCTCTGGAAACACCATATATTTT
CATSRGGGAVSGNTIYF
>.|TRBV7-2|TRBJ1-3|once
TGTGCCAGCAGCTTAGACGGGCCAGGGGCCTACTCTGGAAACACCATATATTTT
CASSLDGPGAYSGNTIYF
>TRBD2|TRBV9|TRBJ2-1|once
TGTGCCAGCAGCGTAGGGCTAGCGGGGGGCTCCTACAATGAGCAGTTCTTC
CASSVGLAGGSYNEQFF
>TRBD1|TRBV28|TRBJ1-1|.
TGTGCCAGCAGTGGCCCGACAGGGGGCCGAATGAACACTGAAGCTTTCTTT
CASSGPTGGRMNTEAFF
>TRBD1|TRBV18|TRBJ1-1|.
TGTGCCAGCTCTCCTCTCTCGACAGGGTACACTGAAGCTTTCTTT
CASSPLSTGYTEAFF
>TRBD1|TRBV30|TRBJ1-2|.
TGTGCCTCACCCCTTGGACAGGGGCGAATTGAAGATGGCTACACCTTC
CASPLGQGRIEDGYTF
>TRBD2|TRBV24-1|TRBJ2-1|.
TGTGCCACCAGTGACGGGACTAGCGGGAGGGATGAGCAGTTCTTC
CATSDGTSGRDEQFF
>TRBD1|TRBV19|TRBJ2-7|.
TGTGCCAGTAGTCCGGGGACAGGGGACCTTTCCTACGAGCAGTACTTC
CASSPGTGDLSYEQYF
>TRBD1|TRBV6-1|TRBJ1-4|.
TGTGCCAGCAGTGAAGTATCCGGGACAGGGGGGCGAGGTGAAAAACTGTTTTTT
CASSEVSGTGGRGEKLFF
>.|TRBV9|TRBJ1-2|.
TGTGCCAGCAGCGTAGGCGGGGACAATAACTATGGCTACACCTTC
CASSVGGDNNYGYTF
>.|TRBV28|TRBJ1-3|.
TGTGCCAGCAGTTTGCGAGGAAACACCATATATTTT
CASSLRGNTIYF
>.|TRBV18|TRBJ1-4|.
TGTGCCAGCTCACCACGTCCCCTACAGGGTACTACTAATGAAAAACTGTTTTTT
CASSPRPLQGTTNEKLFF
>TRBD2|TRBV11-2|TRBJ2-7|.
TGTGCCAACCCCAGGGGACTAGCGGGGCATTCGACTCCTTGGTGGTACTTC
CANPRGLAGHSTPWWYF
>.|TRBV5-6|TRBJ2-1|once
TGTGCCAGCAGTGATCCAGGAGCCAATGAGCAGTTCTTC
CASSDPGANEQFF
>.|TRBV24-1|TRBJ2-2|.
TGTGCCACCAGTGATCCGTATCTGGCCGGGGAGCTGTTTTTT
CATSDPYLAGELFF
>.|TRBV7-2|TRBJ2-7|.
TGTGCCAGCAGCTTAGACGATGGGGTTGCCTACGAGCAGTACTTC
CASSLDDGVAYEQYF
>.|TRBV14|TRBJ2-5|.
TGTGCCAGCAGCCAAGATGGGGGCTGGACCCAGTACTTC
CASSQDGGWTQYF
>TRBD1|TRBV6-2/TRBV6-3|TRBJ2-1|.
TGTGCCAGCAACCCGACAGGGGGTATGAATGAGCAGTTCTTC
CASNPTGGMNEQFF
>.|TRBV2|TRBJ1-5|.
TGTGCCAGCACCTGGCAGATCAATCAGCCCCAGCATTTT
CASTWQINQPQHF
>TRBD1|TRBV5-5|TRBJ2-3|.
TGTGCCAGCAGTCCCGACAGGGTGGGCACAGATACGCAGTATTTT
CASSPDRVGTDTQYF
>TRBD2|TRBV5-1|TRBJ2-1|.
TGCGCCAGCAGCTTGGGGCCGGGACTAGGGAATAATGAGCAGTTCTTC
CASSLGPGLGNNEQFF
>.|TRBV12-3/TRBV12-4|TRBJ1-2|.
TGTGCCATCGAGAGGGGTGTCACCTATGGCTACACCTTC
CAIERGVTYGYTF
>.|TRBV7-2|TRBJ2-7|.
TGTGCCAGCAGCTTACCCCAGGGAGACCCCTACGAGCAGTACTTC
CASSLPQGDPYEQYF
>.|TRBV11-2|TRBJ2-7|.
TGTGCCAGCAGCTTAGGGGGGGCCTTATCCTACGAGCAGTACTTC
CASSLGGALSYEQYF
>.|TRBV3-1/TRBV3-2|TRBJ2-7|.
TGTGCCAGCAGCCCCCGGGACTTTACCCCTTCCGAGCAGTACTTC
CASSPRDFTPSEQYF
>.|TRBV7-2|TRBJ1-4|once
TGTGCCAGCAGCTTAGAGGTCCATGAAAAACTGTTTTTT
CASSLEVHEKLFF
>TRBD1|TRBV28|TRBJ2-7|.
TGTGCCACCTTACAGGGGTTTCCCTACGAGCAGTACTTC
CATLQGFPYEQYF
>TRBD2|TRBV5-1|TRBJ2-3|.
TGCGCCAGCAGCCCGGCTAGCGGAGTGAGCACAGATACGCAGTATTTT
CASSPASGVSTDTQYF
>.|TRBV19|TRBJ1-1|few
TGTGCCAGTAGTATGGCGGGACACCAGAACACTGAAGCTTTCTTT
CASSMAGHQNTEAFF
>.|TRBV7-2|TRBJ1-2|.
TGTGCCAGCAGCAACCGGGAGGGGAACTATGGCTACACCTTC
CASSNREGNYGYTF
>.|TRBV7-6|TRBJ2-7|.
TGTGCCAGCAGCAACCGGGCATCCTACGAGCAGTACTTC
CASSNRASYEQYF
>TRBD2|TRBV19|TRBJ2-2|.
TGTGCCAGTAGTATCGGGGGACTAGCGGGGAACACCGGGGAGCTGTTTTTT
CASSIGGLAGNTGELFF
>.|TRBV6-2/TRBV6-3|TRBJ1-4|.
TGTGCCAGCAGTTACTCGAGAAAGCGGGACACAACTAATGAAAAACTGTTTTTT
CASSYSRKRDTTNEKLFF
>.|TRBV7-2|TRBJ1-6|.
TGTGCCAGCAGCTCGGACAGTTCCTCCTATAATTCACCCCTCCACTTT
CASSSDSSSYNSPLHF
>.|TRBV23-1|TRBJ2-6|.
TGCGCCAGCAGTCACTCTCCGGGACTCGGGTGTCCTGGGGCCAACGTCCTGACTTTC
CASSHSPGLGCPGANVLTF
>.|TRBV5-1|TRBJ2-2|.
TGCGCCAGCAGCTTGTCGGTCGCGAACACCGGGGAGCTGTTTTTT
CASSLSVANTGELFF
>TRBD1|TRBV27|TRBJ1-4|.
TGTGCCAGCAGTACACAGGGGAAGATTGAAAAACTGTTTTTT
CASSTQGKIEKLFF
>TRBD1|TRBV3-1/TRBV3-2|TRBJ1-2|.
TGTGCCAGCAGCCTAAGGGACAGGGGGCGCTCTGGCTACACCTTC
CASSLRDRGRSGYTF
>TRBD2|TRBV14|TRBJ2-7|.
TGTGCCAGCAGCCCCCAGAGGTATTTCAGACTAGCGGGAGTTGACGAGCAGTACTTC
CASSPQRYFRLAGVDEQYF
>TRBD1|TRBV2|TRBJ1-2|.
TGTGCCAGCAAGACAGGGGATTTGTATGGCTACACCTTC
CASKTGDLYGYTF
>.|TRBV6-5|TRBJ1-3|.
TGTGCCAGCACCCTCGGGGGCCCCGGAAACACCATATATTTT
CASTLGGPGNTIYF
>TRBD2|TRBV4-3|TRBJ2-2|.
TGCGCCAGCAGCCAAGGGTCCCGACTAGCGGGGGGGCCGGGCACCGGGGAGCTGTTTTTT
CASSQGSRLAGGPGTGELFF
>TRBD1|TRBV4-1|TRBJ1-5|.
TGCGCCAGCAGCCAAGATGGGACAGGGGATAATCAGCCCCAGCATTTT
CASSQDGTGDNQPQHF
>.|TRBV6-5|TRBJ1-2|.
TGTGCCAGCAGTTACGCCACCCGAGGGGGGCAGGATGGCTACACCTTC
CASSYATRGGQDGYTF
>.|TRBV28|TRBJ1-6|once
TGTGCCAGCAGTTCGGTAACTGCCCTCCTCCACTTT
CASSSVTALLHF
>TRBD1|TRBV29-1|TRBJ2-1|.
TGCAGCGTTGGTGGGACAGGGGGAGGTGAGCAGTTCTTC
CSVGGTGGGEQFF